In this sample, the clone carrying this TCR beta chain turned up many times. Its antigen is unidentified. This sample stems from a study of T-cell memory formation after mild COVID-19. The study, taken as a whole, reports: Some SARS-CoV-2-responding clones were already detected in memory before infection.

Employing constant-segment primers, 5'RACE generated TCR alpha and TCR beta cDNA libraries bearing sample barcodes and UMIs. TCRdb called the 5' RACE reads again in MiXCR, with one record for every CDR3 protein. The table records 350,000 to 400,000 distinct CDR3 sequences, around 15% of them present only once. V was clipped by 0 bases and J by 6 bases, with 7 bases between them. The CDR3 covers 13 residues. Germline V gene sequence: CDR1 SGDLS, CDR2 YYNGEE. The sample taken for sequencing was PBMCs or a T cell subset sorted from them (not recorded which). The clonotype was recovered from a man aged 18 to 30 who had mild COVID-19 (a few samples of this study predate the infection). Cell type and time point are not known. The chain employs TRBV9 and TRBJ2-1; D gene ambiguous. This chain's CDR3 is CASSVGQLNEQFF. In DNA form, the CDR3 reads TGTGCCAGCAGCGTAGGACAACTCAATGAGCAGTTCTTC.